The source of this T cell receptor (beta chain) is a study of blood T cell repertoires in COVID-19. This CDR3 comprises 17 residues. V gave up 0 bases and J gave up 3 bases; unmatched junction bases: 10. Germline V lookup: CDR1 MNHEY, CDR2 SMNVEV (reference sequence). Under the authors' procedure: The authors estimated nucleated cell counts from reference gene primer amplification. Assay: immunoSEQ multiplex PCR; the TCRdb copy retains only in-frame clones and omits some. V and J calls and clone size follow that table, whereas D and trimming were derived from the DNA. In the table there are over 90,000 clones, roughly 87% of which are singletons.

The V call is TRBV27, the J call TRBJ2-5, with 7 bases matching TRBD2. The specimen was peripheral blood. The sequence came from a human donor in a cohort sampled during active COVID-19. The CDR3 region is CASSLSAFRAGEETQYF. CDR3 DNA: TGTGCCAGCAGTTTATCGGCGTTCAGGGCGGGGGAAGAGACCCAGTACTTC.